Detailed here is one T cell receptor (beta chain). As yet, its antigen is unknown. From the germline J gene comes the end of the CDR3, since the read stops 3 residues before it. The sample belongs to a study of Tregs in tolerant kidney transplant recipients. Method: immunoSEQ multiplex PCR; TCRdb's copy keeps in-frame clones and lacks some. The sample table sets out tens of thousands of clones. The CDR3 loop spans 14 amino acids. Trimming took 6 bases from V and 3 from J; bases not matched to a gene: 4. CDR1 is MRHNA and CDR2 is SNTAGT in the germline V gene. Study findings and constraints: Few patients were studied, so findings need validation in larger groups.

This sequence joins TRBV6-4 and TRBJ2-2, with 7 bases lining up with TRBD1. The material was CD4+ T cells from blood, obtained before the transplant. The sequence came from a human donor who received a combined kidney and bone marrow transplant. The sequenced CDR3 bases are TGTGCCAGCAGCCACAGGGGAGACACCGGGGAG. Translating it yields CASSHRGDTGE. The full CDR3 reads CASSHRGDTGELFF.